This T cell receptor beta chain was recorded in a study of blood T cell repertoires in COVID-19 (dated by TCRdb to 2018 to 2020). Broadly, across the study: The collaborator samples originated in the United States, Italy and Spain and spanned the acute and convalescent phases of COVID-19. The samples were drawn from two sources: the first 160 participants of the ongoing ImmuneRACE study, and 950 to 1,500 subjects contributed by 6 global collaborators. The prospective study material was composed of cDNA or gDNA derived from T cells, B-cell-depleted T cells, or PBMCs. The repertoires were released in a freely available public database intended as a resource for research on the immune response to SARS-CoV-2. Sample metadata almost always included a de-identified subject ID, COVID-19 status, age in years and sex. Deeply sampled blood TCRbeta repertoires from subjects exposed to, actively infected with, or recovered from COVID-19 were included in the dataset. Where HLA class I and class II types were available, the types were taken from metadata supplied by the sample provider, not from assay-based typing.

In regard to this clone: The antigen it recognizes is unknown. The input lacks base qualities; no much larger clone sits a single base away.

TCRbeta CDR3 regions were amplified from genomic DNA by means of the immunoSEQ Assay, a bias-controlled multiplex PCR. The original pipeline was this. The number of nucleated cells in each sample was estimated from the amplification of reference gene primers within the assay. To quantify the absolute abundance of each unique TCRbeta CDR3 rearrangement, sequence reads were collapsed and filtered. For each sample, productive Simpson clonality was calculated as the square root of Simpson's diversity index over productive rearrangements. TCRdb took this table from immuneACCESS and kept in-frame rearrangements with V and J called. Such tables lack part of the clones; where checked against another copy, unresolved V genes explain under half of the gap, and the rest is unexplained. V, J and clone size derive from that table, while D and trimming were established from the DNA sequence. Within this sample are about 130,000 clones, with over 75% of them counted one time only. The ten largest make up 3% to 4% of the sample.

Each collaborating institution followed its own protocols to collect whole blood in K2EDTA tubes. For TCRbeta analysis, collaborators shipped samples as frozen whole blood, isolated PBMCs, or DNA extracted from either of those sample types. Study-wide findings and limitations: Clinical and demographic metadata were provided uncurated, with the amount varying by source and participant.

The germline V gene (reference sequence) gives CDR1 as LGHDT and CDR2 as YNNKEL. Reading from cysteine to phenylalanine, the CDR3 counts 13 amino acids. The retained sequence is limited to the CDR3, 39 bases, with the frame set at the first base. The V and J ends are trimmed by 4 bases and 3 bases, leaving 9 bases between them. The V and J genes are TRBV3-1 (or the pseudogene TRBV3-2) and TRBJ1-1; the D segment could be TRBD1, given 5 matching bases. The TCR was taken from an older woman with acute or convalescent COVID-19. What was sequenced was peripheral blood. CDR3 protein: CASSLQGYTEAFF. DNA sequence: TGTGCCAGCAGCCTCCAGGGTTACACTGAAGCTTTCTTT.